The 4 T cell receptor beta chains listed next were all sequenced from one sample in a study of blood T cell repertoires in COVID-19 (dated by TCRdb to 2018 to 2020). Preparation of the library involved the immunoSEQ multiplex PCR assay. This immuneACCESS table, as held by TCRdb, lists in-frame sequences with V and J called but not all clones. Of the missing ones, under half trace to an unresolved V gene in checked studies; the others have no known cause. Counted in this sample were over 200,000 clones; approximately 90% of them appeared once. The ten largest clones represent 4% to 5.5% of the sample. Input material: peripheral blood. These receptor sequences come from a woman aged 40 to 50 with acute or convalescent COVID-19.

The CDR3 spells CASSPITGFEPQHF. CDR3 bases: TGCGCCAGCAGCCCTATTACGGGTTTCGAGCCCCAGCATTTT. The chain combines TRBV4-1 with TRBJ1-5, with unresolved D. Germline values: CDR1 MGHRA, CDR2 YSYEKL. Trimming took 4 bases from V and 8 from J, leaving 15 bases between them. This CDR3 is built from 14 residues.

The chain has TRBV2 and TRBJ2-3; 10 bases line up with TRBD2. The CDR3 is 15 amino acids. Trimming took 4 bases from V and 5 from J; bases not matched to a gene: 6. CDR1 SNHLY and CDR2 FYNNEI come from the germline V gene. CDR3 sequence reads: CASSVERGGGDTQYF. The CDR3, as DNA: TGTGCCAGCAGTGTGGAGCGGGGGGGCGGAGATACGCAGTATTTT.

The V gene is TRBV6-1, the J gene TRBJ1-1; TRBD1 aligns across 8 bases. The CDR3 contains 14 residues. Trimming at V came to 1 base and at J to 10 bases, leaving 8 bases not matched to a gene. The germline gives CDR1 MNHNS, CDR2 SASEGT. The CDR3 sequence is CASSEGTGFGRAFF. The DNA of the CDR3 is TGTGCCAGCAGTGAAGGGACAGGGTTTGGTCGAGCTTTCTTT.

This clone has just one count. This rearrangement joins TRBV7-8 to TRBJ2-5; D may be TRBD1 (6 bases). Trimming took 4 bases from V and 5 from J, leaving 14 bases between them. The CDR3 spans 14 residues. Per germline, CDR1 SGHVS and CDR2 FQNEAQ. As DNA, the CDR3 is TGTGCCAGCAGCTCCGCCGGTAGGGGGGAGACCCAGTACTTC. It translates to CASSSAGRGETQYF.